These T cell receptor beta chains were read from a single sample in a study of blood T cell repertoires in COVID-19. The method was immunoSEQ multiplex PCR; TCRdb's version includes in-frame clones alone and lacks a portion of them. This table holds over 200,000 clones, roughly 85% found once. The sequenced material came from PBMCs or T cells enriched from blood (not recorded which). Source of these receptors: a man aged 35-49 years who had recovered from COVID-19. Each CDR3 is given with its conserved first and last residue. Fields, in order: clone size, J gene, D gene, V gene, CDR3 protein, CDR3 DNA. A D gene is named only where the DNA matches it firmly. Clone size is given for some rows only: seen once, a few or many times, or a class if the clone is expanded.

size: few; J: TRBJ2-7; D: TRBD1; V: TRBV28; CDR3: CASSPGQTGEQYF; DNA: TGTGCCAGCAGTCCGGGACAGACCGGGGAGCAGTACTTC
size: -; J: TRBJ2-1; D: TRBD2; V: TRBV19; CDR3: CASRRLAGEQFF; DNA: TGTGCCAGTAGAAGACTAGCGGGTGAGCAGTTCTTC
size: -; J: TRBJ1-1; D: -; V: TRBV19; CDR3: CASRYNTEAFF; DNA: TGTGCCAGTAGATATAACACTGAAGCTTTCTTT
size: -; J: TRBJ2-1; D: TRBD2; V: TRBV5-1; CDR3: CASSLGLADSSYNEQFF; DNA: TGCGCCAGCAGCTTGGGACTAGCTGATAGCTCCTACAATGAGCAGTTCTTC
size: -; J: TRBJ2-7; D: TRBD2; V: TRBV19; CDR3: CASSGLAGGSSYEQYF; DNA: TGTGCCAGTAGCGGACTAGCGGGAGGCAGCTCCTACGAGCAGTACTTC
size: once; J: TRBJ2-1; D: -; V: TRBV19; CDR3: CASPLIYEQFF; DNA: TGTGCCAGTCCCTTAATCTATGAGCAGTTCTTC
size: -; J: TRBJ2-2; D: -; V: TRBV2; CDR3: CASSEGPGGNTGELFF; DNA: TGTGCCAGCAGTGAGGGGCCCGGGGGGAACACCGGGGAGCTGTTTTTT
size: -; J: TRBJ2-7; D: TRBD1; V: TRBV19; CDR3: CASSIGLTGGYEQYF; DNA: TGTGCCAGTAGTATAGGGCTGACAGGGGGGTACGAGCAGTACTTC
size: few; J: TRBJ1-2; D: -; V: TRBV2; CDR3: CASSYVQGVGYTF; DNA: TGTGCCAGCAGTTACGTACAGGGAGTTGGCTACACCTTC
size: -; J: TRBJ2-7; D: -; V: TRBV19; CDR3: CASSPQGINEQYF; DNA: TGTGCCAGTAGTCCTCAGGGGATCAACGAGCAGTACTTC
size: few; J: TRBJ1-3; D: -; V: TRBV3-1/TRBV3-2; CDR3: CASSPGLEPGNTIYF; DNA: TGTGCCAGCAGCCCGGGTCTAGAACCTGGAAACACCATATATTTT
size: -; J: TRBJ2-7; D: TRBD2; V: TRBV10-3; CDR3: CAISESDRGGIDEQYF; DNA: TGTGCCATCAGTGAGTCGGACCGGGGGGGTATTGACGAGCAGTACTTC
size: -; J: TRBJ1-2; D: TRBD1; V: TRBV5-4; CDR3: CASSVRDRGSRGYTF; DNA: TGTGCCAGCAGCGTCCGGGACAGGGGTTCTAGAGGCTACACCTTC
size: -; J: TRBJ2-5; D: TRBD2; V: TRBV18; CDR3: CASSPSVGTSGKETQYF; DNA: TGTGCCAGCTCACCATCGGTAGGGACTAGCGGGAAAGAGACCCAGTACTTC
size: -; J: TRBJ1-2; D: TRBD1; V: TRBV3-1/TRBV3-2; CDR3: CASSQLRDSGGYTF; DNA: TGTGCCAGCAGCCAACTCCGGGACAGTGGTGGCTACACCTTC
size: -; J: TRBJ2-5; D: TRBD1; V: TRBV3-1/TRBV3-2; CDR3: CASSQDWERDRGETQYF; DNA: TGTGCCAGCAGCCAAGATTGGGAGCGGGACAGGGGTGAGACCCAGTACTTC
size: -; J: TRBJ1-1; D: -; V: TRBV9; CDR3: CASSPSGGVNTEAFF; DNA: TGTGCCAGCAGCCCCTCGGGCGGGGTGAACACTGAAGCTTTCTTT
size: -; J: TRBJ2-7; D: -; V: TRBV28; CDR3: CASSPPQRGIYEQYF; DNA: TGTGCCAGCAGTCCCCCCCAGCGCGGGATCTACGAGCAGTACTTC
size: -; J: TRBJ2-7; D: TRBD2; V: TRBV5-1; CDR3: CASSPGLAGGSAYEQYF; DNA: TGCGCCAGCAGCCCGGGACTAGCGGGAGGTTCGGCCTACGAGCAGTACTTC
size: -; J: TRBJ2-7; D: TRBD2; V: TRBV6-1; CDR3: CASSEQGLRGGSNEQYF; DNA: TGTGCCAGCAGTGAACAGGGGCTTCGCGGGGGGTCTAACGAGCAGTACTTC
size: -; J: TRBJ2-7; D: -; V: TRBV5-1; CDR3: CASSLGPQEGYEQYF; DNA: TGCGCCAGCAGCTTGGGCCCACAGGAGGGATACGAGCAGTACTTC
size: -; J: TRBJ2-7; D: -; V: TRBV20-1; CDR3: CSASTPAESYEQYF; DNA: TGCAGTGCTAGTACGCCAGCGGAATCTTACGAGCAGTACTTC
size: few; J: TRBJ2-1; D: TRBD1; V: TRBV12-5; CDR3: CASGYRDSSYNEQFF; DNA: TGTGCTAGTGGTTATCGGGACAGCTCCTACAATGAGCAGTTCTTC
size: -; J: TRBJ2-7; D: -; V: TRBV5-6; CDR3: CASSLAVRDTYEQYF; DNA: TGTGCCAGCAGCTTGGCCGTGAGGGACACCTACGAGCAGTACTTC
size: -; J: TRBJ2-1; D: -; V: TRBV27; CDR3: CASSLTGNEQFF; DNA: TGTGCCAGCAGTCTAACAGGAAATGAGCAGTTCTTC
size: -; J: TRBJ2-2; D: TRBD1; V: TRBV5-5; CDR3: CASSSGQGTGELFF; DNA: TGTGCCAGCAGCTCCGGACAGGGGACCGGGGAGCTGTTTTTT
size: -; J: TRBJ1-1; D: -; V: TRBV12-3/TRBV12-4; CDR3: CASIWGGRTEAFF; DNA: TGTGCCAGCATCTGGGGGGGTCGGACTGAAGCTTTCTTT
size: -; J: TRBJ2-1; D: -; V: TRBV12-5; CDR3: CASGGQGPLYNEQFF; DNA: TGTGCTAGTGGGGGGCAGGGGCCGCTCTACAATGAGCAGTTCTTC
size: -; J: TRBJ2-5; D: -; V: TRBV11-2; CDR3: CASSLGVVETQYF; DNA: TGTGCCAGCAGCTTAGGAGTAGTCGAGACCCAGTACTTC
size: -; J: TRBJ2-2; D: -; V: TRBV27; CDR3: CASSFGSSTGELFF; DNA: TGTGCCAGCAGTTTCGGGTCCTCCACCGGGGAGCTGTTTTTT
size: -; J: TRBJ2-1; D: -; V: TRBV7-3; CDR3: CASSISGTRAHNEQFF; DNA: TGTGCCAGCAGCATCTCCGGGACAAGGGCCCACAATGAGCAGTTCTTC
size: -; J: TRBJ1-1; D: TRBD1; V: TRBV19; CDR3: CASHPDREAMGAFF; DNA: TGTGCCAGCCACCCGGACAGGGAAGCTATGGGTGCTTTCTTT